The clone carrying this T cell receptor (beta chain) occurred a few times. Its antigen is unidentified. TCRdb reprocessed the 5' RACE reads with MiXCR, giving one entry per CDR3 protein. Of around 24,000 distinct CDR3 sequences in the sample, just under 7% are singletons; the top ten hold approximately 14%. Time point of the sample: sample taken at primary tumor resection. Whole RNA, which was extracted from tumor, nontumor lung tissue or frozen PBMC, was sequenced without any cell sorting. The donors, around 71 patients with untreated early-stage non-small cell lung cancer, provided the samples. This specimen belongs to a study of spatial heterogeneity in lung cancer. Study summary: Mean representation of each unique TCR and UMI combination in the raw reads exceeded nine occurrences. Study-wide points: Circulating ubiquitous expanded tumor TCRs were observed more frequently at resection than at follow-up.

With V trimmed by 6 bases and J by 3 bases, 9 bases remained unmatched. CDR1 and CDR2 from the germline V gene are SGHAT and FQNNGV. The CDR3 is 15 residues long. This sequence was found in a male donor with early-stage non-small cell lung cancer. The sequences come from PBMCs, collected at surgery. The chain employs TRBV11-2 and TRBJ2-7; TRBD1 matches at 9 bases. CDR3 nucleotides: TGTGCCAGCAGTCCATCGGGGACAGGGATCTACGAGCAGTACTTC. Its protein product is CASSPSGTGIYEQYF. The whole variable domain, filled in from reference TRBV11-2 and TRBJ2-7, reads EAGVAQSPRYKIIEKRQSVAFWCNPISGHATLYWYQQILGQGPKLLIQFQNNGVVDDSQLPKDRFSAERLKGVDSTLKIQPAKLEDSAVYLCASSPSGTGIYEQYFGPGTRLTVT.